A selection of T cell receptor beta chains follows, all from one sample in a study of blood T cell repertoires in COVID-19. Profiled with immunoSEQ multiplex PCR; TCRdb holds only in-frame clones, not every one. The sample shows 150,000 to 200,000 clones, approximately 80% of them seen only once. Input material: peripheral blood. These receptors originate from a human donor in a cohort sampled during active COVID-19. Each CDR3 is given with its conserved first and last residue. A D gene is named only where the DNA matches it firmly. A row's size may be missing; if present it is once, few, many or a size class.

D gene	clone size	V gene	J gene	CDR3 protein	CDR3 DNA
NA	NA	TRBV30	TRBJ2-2	CAWRDKYTGELFF	TGTGCCTGGAGGGACAAGTACACCGGGGAGCTGTTTTTT
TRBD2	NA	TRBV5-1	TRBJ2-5	CASSLGLAGTETQYF	TGCGCCAGCAGCTTAGGACTAGCGGGAACAGAGACCCAGTACTTC
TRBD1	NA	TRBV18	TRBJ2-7	CASSPPNQGASYEQYF	TGTGCCAGCTCACCACCGAATCAGGGGGCCTCCTACGAGCAGTACTTC
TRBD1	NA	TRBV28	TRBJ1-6	CASSPREGAPNSPLHF	TGTGCCAGCAGTCCCCGGGAGGGGGCACCTAATTCACCCCTCCACTTT
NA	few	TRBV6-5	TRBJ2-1	CASSRTRLSYNEQFF	TGTGCCAGCAGCCGGACTCGCCTCTCCTACAATGAGCAGTTCTTC
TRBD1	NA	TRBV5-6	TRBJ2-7	CASSFSAGGYEQYF	TGTGCCAGCAGCTTTTCGGCAGGGGGTTACGAGCAGTACTTC
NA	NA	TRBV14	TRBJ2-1	CASSPLRGTEQFF	TGTGCCAGCAGCCCGCTCAGGGGCACTGAGCAGTTCTTC
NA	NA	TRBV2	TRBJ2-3	CASHLTDTQYF	TGTGCCAGCCACTTGACAGATACGCAGTATTTT
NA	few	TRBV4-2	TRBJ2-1	CASSQEAGLSYNEQFF	TGTGCCAGCAGCCAAGAAGCGGGCCTCTCCTACAATGAGCAGTTCTTC
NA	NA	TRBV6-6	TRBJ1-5	CASRRTGGNQPQHF	TGTGCCAGCAGACGAACGGGAGGCAATCAGCCCCAGCATTTT
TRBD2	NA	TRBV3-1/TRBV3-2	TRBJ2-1	CASSQDVSAGGSNEQFF	TGTGCCAGCAGCCAAGATGTTTCAGCGGGGGGATCCAATGAGCAGTTCTTC
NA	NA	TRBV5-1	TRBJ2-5	CASREGEETQYF	TGCGCCAGCAGGGAGGGAGAAGAGACCCAGTACTTC
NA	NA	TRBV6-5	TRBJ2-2	CASSSTSVNTGELFF	TGTGCCAGCAGTTCCACGTCAGTGAACACCGGGGAGCTGTTTTTT
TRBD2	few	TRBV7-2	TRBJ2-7	CASSKGLAAYEQYF	TGTGCCAGCAGCAAGGGACTAGCGGCCTACGAGCAGTACTTC
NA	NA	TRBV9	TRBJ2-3	CASSLGEGRYTDTQYF	TGTGCCAGCTCCCTAGGGGAAGGCAGGTACACAGATACGCAGTATTTT
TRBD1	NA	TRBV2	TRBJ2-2	CATTGDTGELFF	TGTGCCACCACAGGGGACACCGGGGAGCTGTTTTTT
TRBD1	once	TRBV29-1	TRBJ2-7	CSVEDRVPIEQYF	TGCAGCGTTGAGGACAGGGTTCCGATCGAGCAGTACTTC
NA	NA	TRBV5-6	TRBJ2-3	CASSLGRGTDTQYF	TGTGCCAGCAGCTTGGGCCGGGGCACAGATACGCAGTATTTT
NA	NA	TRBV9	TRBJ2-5	CASSPPTPDGTQYF	TGTGCCAGCAGCCCCCCGACTCCAGATGGGACCCAGTACTTC
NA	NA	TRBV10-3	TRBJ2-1	CATRTFGNEQFF	TGTGCCACCCGGACATTTGGCAATGAGCAGTTCTTC
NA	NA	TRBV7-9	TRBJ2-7	CASSPNTAGVREQYF	TGTGCCAGCAGCCCAAACACCGCAGGGGTACGCGAGCAGTACTTC
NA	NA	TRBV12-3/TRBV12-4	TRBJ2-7	CASRARGLGEQYF	TGTGCCAGCAGAGCTCGAGGCCTCGGGGAGCAGTACTTC
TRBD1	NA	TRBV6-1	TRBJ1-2	CASSEPAGGGYTF	TGTGCCAGCAGTGAACCTGCAGGGGGCGGCTACACCTTC